The entry below describes one T cell receptor beta chain. Its target is unknown. TRB cDNA was prepared as libraries by UMI-labeled 5' RACE. One entry per CDR3 protein, without DNA, is what TCRdb gives after re-calling the 5' RACE reads. The sample includes under 110,000 distinct CDR3 sequences. This CDR3 comprises 14 residues. This sample is part of a study of CXCR3-negative and CXCR3-positive naive CD8 T cells. Whole-study findings and limits: A higher hydrophobicity marked the TRB CDR3s of CXCR3-positive naive cells versus CXCR3-negative naive cells.

The chain has TRBV12-3 or TRBV12-4 and TRBJ2-1; TCRdb indicates TRBD1, and absent DNA this call remains unverified. This TCR came from a human donor in good health. Some clones in this sample may be carry-over from other donors' samples. The sequenced sample was naive CXCR3+ CD8+ T cells from blood. Subset meaning: CD45RO-CCR7+CD27+CD95- naive CD8+ T cells expressing CXCR3 (TNR3+). Here the CDR3 reads CASSLHRERSEQFF.